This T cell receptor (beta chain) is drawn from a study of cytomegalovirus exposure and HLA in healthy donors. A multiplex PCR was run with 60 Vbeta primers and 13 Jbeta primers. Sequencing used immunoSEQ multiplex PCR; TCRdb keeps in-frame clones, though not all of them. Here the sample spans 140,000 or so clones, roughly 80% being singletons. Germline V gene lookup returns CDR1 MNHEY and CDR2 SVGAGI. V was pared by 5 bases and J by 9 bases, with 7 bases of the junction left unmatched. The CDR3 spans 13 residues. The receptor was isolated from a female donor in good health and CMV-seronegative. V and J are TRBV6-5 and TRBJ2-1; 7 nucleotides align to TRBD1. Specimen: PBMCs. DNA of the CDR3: TGTGCCAGCAGTAAGGGGGCGATGGGTGAGCAGTTCTTC. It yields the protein CASSKGAMGEQFF.